This T cell receptor (beta chain) appears in the sequencing data of a study of PD-L1 blockade in urothelial cancer. On the study more broadly: Atezolizumab 1,200 mg was given intravenously every 3 weeks, starting 2014. Blood drawn 3 weeks (second dose) and 6 weeks after treatment start was analyzed. Study-wide results and limits: Pretreatment TCR clonality in blood, when below the median, was predictive of better survival.

Sequencing used immunoSEQ multiplex PCR; TCRdb keeps in-frame clones, though not all of them. Of about 29,000 clones listed, around nine tenths are singletons. A remark on this clone: The antigen remains unidentified.

The clonotype originates from a man over 45 with urothelial cancer. The sample consisted of PBMCs, taken around atezolizumab (anti-PD-L1) treatment.

The CDR3 DNA is TGTGCCAGCAGTTGGCCAGGGGCAAACACCGGGGAGCTGTTTTTT. This encodes CASSWPGANTGELFF. This chain uses TRBV6-6 with TRBJ2-2, with TRBD1 as a possible D gene (6 bases). Trimming removed 4 bases at V and 2 bases at J, with 11 bases between. Germline CDR1 is MNHNY and CDR2 is SVGAGI (reference sequence). The CDR3 has 15 residues.